Following are 10 T cell receptor beta chains from one sample sequenced in a study of T cell responses to AZD1222 COVID-19 vaccine. Data came from immunoSEQ multiplex PCR; TCRdb stores just in-frame clones and leaves some out. Seen here are around 200,000 clones, just over 85% observed once, and the top ten hold around 8%. The source was peripheral blood, collected on day 0 of AZD1222 vaccination. All receptors come from an adult in good health.

The V gene is TRBV7-2, the J gene TRBJ2-7; D is unclear. The CDR3 sequence is 14 residues long. From germline, CDR1 is SGHTA and CDR2 FQGNSA. V dropped 1 base and J dropped 2 bases, with 9 bases sitting between them. The CDR3 spells CASSLDYRTYEQYF. The CDR3 nucleotides are TGTGCCAGCAGCTTAGACTACCGAACCTACGAGCAGTACTTC.

V and J are TRBV2 and TRBJ2-7, with D tentatively TRBD1 (5 bases). V was cut by 7 bases and J by 6 bases, with 10 bases left in between. Germline-derived CDR1 and CDR2 are SNHLY and FYNNEI. There are 11 residues in the CDR3. The CDR3 loop is CASTVRGEQYF. CDR3 nucleotide sequence: TGTGCCAGCACTGTAAGGGGCGAGCAGTACTTC.

This chain uses TRBV5-4 with TRBJ1-2, with D unclear. The CDR3 has 13 residues. Trimming removed 2 bases from V and 4 bases from J, with 9 bases in between. Germline assignment: CDR1 SGHNT and CDR2 YYREEE (reference sequence). The CDR3 nucleotides read TGTGCCAGCAGCTTAGACACGGGCTATGGCTACACCTTC. It is translated as CASSLDTGYGYTF.

The CDR3 DNA reads as TGTGCCAGCAGCTTATATCAGTTTAATGAGCAGTTCTTC. It is translated as CASSLYQFNEQFF. This chain connects TRBV7-3 to TRBJ2-1; D call uncertain. Trimming removed 2 bases from V and 7 bases from J, with 9 bases in between. The CDR3 is 13 amino acids. CDR1 and CDR2 (germline): SGHTA, FQGTGA.

The chain is built from TRBV21-1 and TRBJ1-6; TRBD1, the D gene given by the table, was not confirmed from the DNA. TRBV21-1 is described as a pseudogene. The CDR3 contains 18 residues. For the CDR3, the DNA is TGTGCCAGCAGCAAGTCCCATCGGACAGGGGCTGAAAATTCACCCCTCCACTTT. Translated: CASSKSHRTGAENSPLHF.

In nucleotides, the CDR3 is TGTGCCAGCACCCCGAGGCAGGGGACCACTGAAGCTTTCTTT. The encoded protein is CASTPRQGTTEAFF. This rearrangement joins TRBV2 to TRBJ1-1, with D maybe TRBD1 (6 bases). Germline-derived CDR1 and CDR2 are SNHLY and FYNNEI. Trimming pared 7 bases from V and 4 bases from J, leaving 16 bases between. The CDR3 spans 14 residues.

The chain joins TRBV5-1 to TRBJ1-5, with D possibly TRBD1 on 6 matching bases. This CDR3 spans 14 amino acids. Germline CDR1 and CDR2: SGHRS and YFSETQ. The germline V and J ends were trimmed by 4 bases and 6 bases, with 14 bases remaining between them. DNA of the CDR3: TGCGCCAGCAGCCTAGGGGGGGTCGGTCAGCCCCAGCATTTT. Protein product: CASSLGGVGQPQHF.

V usage is TRBV6-5 and J usage is TRBJ1-3; D perhaps matches TRBD1 (6 bases). Trimming pared 2 bases from V and 4 bases from J, leaving 15 bases between. Germline loops: CDR1 MNHEY, CDR2 SVGAGI. The CDR3 runs 16 residues. Here the CDR3 reads CASSYGRAQGGNTIYF. The CDR3, as DNA: TGTGCCAGCAGTTACGGCAGGGCTCAGGGGGGAAACACCATATATTTT.

The chain is built from TRBV10-3 and TRBJ1-4; a weak D match, TRBD1 (6 bases). The CDR3 extends over 13 amino acids. Deletions cut 8 bases from V and 0 bases from J, with 7 bases between. Germline V gene data show CDR1 as ENHRY and CDR2 as SYGVKD. The CDR3 region has the DNA TGTGCCATCCGGGACACAACTAATGAAAAACTGTTTTTT. Translation gives CAIRDTTNEKLFF.

The rearrangement links TRBV2 to TRBJ2-7; possible D gene TRBD2, 6 bases. V shed 5 bases and J shed 4 bases, with 18 bases lying between them. Looked up from germline, CDR1 is SNHLY and CDR2 is FYNNEI. The CDR3 extends over 15 amino acids. CDR3 DNA sequence: TGTGCCAGCAGTCGGGGCGGAGGGTTGGCATACGAGCAGTACTTC. The encoded protein is CASSRGGGLAYEQYF.